The 24 T cell receptor beta chains presented below share a single source sample, sequenced in a study of CD8 T cells in Susac syndrome. The authors reverse transcribed roughly 0.45 to 1 ug RNA with random hexamers. TCRdb used MiXCR to reprocess the immunoSEQ multiplex PCR reads, holding one entry per CDR3 protein. The profile shows about 73,000 distinct CDR3 sequences, about 95% of them singletons. Material for sequencing was CD8+ T cells from PBMCs. The receptors were sampled from a human donor with multiple sclerosis.

The chain recombines TRBV6-5 with TRBJ2-5; D gene unclear. This CDR3 has 15 amino acids. Germline V gene data show CDR1 as MNHEY and CDR2 as SVGAGI. Trimming took 0 bases from V and 2 from J, leaving 10 bases between them. The CDR3 is CASSYSFAEQETQYF. Written as DNA, the CDR3 is TGTGCCAGCAGTTACTCGTTCGCGGAACAAGAGACCCAGTACTTC.

The CDR3 nucleotides read TGTGCCAGCTCCGGGACAGGGGGCCTCTACGAGCAGTACTTC. It specifies CASSGTGGLYEQYF. The chain uses TRBV18 and TRBJ2-7; 12 bases match TRBD1. Trimming took 6 bases from V and 3 from J; bases not matched to a gene: 3. The CDR3 runs 14 residues. CDR1 and CDR2 (germline): KGHSH, LQKENI.

This sequence joins TRBV5-1 and TRBJ1-5, with TRBD1 matching over 7 bases. V was clipped by 3 bases and J by 1 base; unmatched bases: 4. Germline-derived CDR1 and CDR2 are SGHRS and YFSETQ. The CDR3 extends over 15 amino acids. CDR3 loop: CASSSTGQSNQPQHF. The CDR3 region has the DNA TGCGCCAGCAGCTCAACGGGACAGAGCAATCAGCCCCAGCATTTT.

The chain is built from TRBV12-3 or TRBV12-4 and TRBJ2-1; the match to TRBD2 covers 10 bases. The CDR3 extends over 15 amino acids. The V segment lost 5 bases and the J segment 8 bases; nucleotides outside the gene matches: 9. CDR3 sequence (DNA): TGTGCCAGCAGTCCTACTAGCGGGGTCCGCCATGAGCAGTTCTTC. This translates into CASSPTSGVRHEQFF.

This chain connects TRBV10-3 to TRBJ2-7; 8 nucleotides agree with TRBD1. V shed 10 bases and J 3 bases; nucleotides not matched to a gene: 5. Germline V gene lookup returns CDR1 ENHRY and CDR2 SYGVKD. The CDR3 is 12 amino acids. Here the CDR3 reads CATFDRGYEQYF. CDR3 nucleotides: TGTGCCACTTTTGACAGGGGCTACGAGCAGTACTTC.

This chain joins TRBV12-3 or TRBV12-4 and TRBJ2-6; TRBD2 agrees at 12 bases. V gave up 2 bases and J gave up 0 bases; unmatched junction bases: 5. CDR3 length: 19 amino acids. The DNA for the CDR3 is TGTGCCAGCAGTTTATATGGACTAGCGGGAAGCTCTGGGGCCAACGTCCTGACTTTC. This sequence encodes CASSLYGLAGSSGANVLTF.

This chain uses TRBV29-1 with TRBJ2-3; 9 nucleotides match TRBD2. Looked up from germline, CDR1 is SQVTM and CDR2 is ANQGSEA. With 1 base clipped from V and 2 bases from J, the junction kept 7 bases outside the gene matches. CDR3 length: 16 amino acids. The CDR3 spells CSVEGIAGAYTDTQYF. The CDR3 DNA reads TGCAGCGTTGAAGGGATAGCGGGGGCCTACACAGATACGCAGTATTTT.

The CDR3 bases are TGTGCCAGCAGTGAAGATCTTCTGGGACAGGGTTGGGATACGCAGTATTTT. This encodes CASSEDLLGQGWDTQYF. The chain couples TRBV6-1 to TRBJ2-3; 9 nucleotides match TRBD1. The junction had 11 bases not matched to a gene; V was cut back by 1 base and J by 6 bases. The CDR3 consists of 17 residues. Germline V CDR1 and CDR2: MNHNS, SASEGT.

The CDR3, as DNA: TGTGCCAGCAGCCCGGGACAGATCTCCTACGAGCAGTACTTC. Protein product: CASSPGQISYEQYF. The chain is built from TRBV7-9 and TRBJ2-7; 7 nucleotides line up with TRBD1. CDR3 length: 14 residues. Germline V lookup: CDR1 SEHNR, CDR2 FQNEAQ (reference sequence). After removal of 5 bases from V and 0 bases from J, the junction contained 4 bases not matched to a gene.

The chain recombines TRBV27 with TRBJ1-3; D possibly corresponds to TRBD1 (5 bases). V was clipped by 6 bases and J by 4 bases, with 13 bases between them. Germline CDR1 and CDR2: MNHEY and SMNVEV (reference sequence). This CDR3 is 14 amino acids long. CDR3 sequence reads: CASRQGLYGNTIYF. The CDR3 DNA is TGTGCCAGCAGGCAGGGTCTTTACGGAAACACCATATATTTT.

J is TRBJ2-2 and V is TRBV6-5; 11 positions match TRBD2. J gave up 7 bases and V 2 bases, and 9 bases lay outside the gene matches. Germline V CDR1 and CDR2: MNHEY, SVGAGI. The CDR3 sequence is 17 residues long. The chain's CDR3 is CASSYGVAGGPFGELFF. The CDR3 nucleotides are TGTGCCAGCAGTTACGGGGTAGCGGGGGGGCCTTTCGGGGAGCTGTTTTTT.

The chain uses TRBV6-2 or TRBV6-3 and TRBJ2-7; D may be TRBD1 (6 bases). Germline V gives CDR1 MNHEY, CDR2 SVGEGT. The V end was cut by 6 bases, the J end by 4 bases, with 19 bases between. There are 15 residues in the CDR3. The CDR3 sequence: CASRHNRVLEYEQYF. The CDR3 DNA reads as TGTGCCAGCAGACATAACAGGGTCCTGGAATACGAGCAGTACTTC.

The V gene is TRBV9, the J gene TRBJ1-2, with D possibly matching TRBD1 (5 bases). The CDR3 runs to 16 residues. Trimming removed 4 bases from V and 5 bases from J, with 21 bases in between. Germline CDR1 reads SGDLS; CDR2 reads YYNGEE. Here the CDR3 reads CASSFLRGPSMYGYTF. CDR3 nucleotide sequence: TGTGCCAGCAGCTTCCTCCGGGGCCCGAGTATGTATGGCTACACCTTC.

The CDR3 reads CAWSARTRSSYNEQFF. CDR3 in DNA: TGTGCCTGGAGTGCTAGGACAAGAAGCTCCTACAATGAGCAGTTCTTC. The chain is built from TRBV30 and TRBJ2-1; perhaps TRBD1 as D (5 bases). Germline V lookup: CDR1 GTSNPN, CDR2 SVGIG (reference sequence). The CDR3 consists of 16 residues. The V gene lost 1 base and the J gene lost 0 bases, with 13 bases spanning the gap.

The V call is TRBV7-9, the J call TRBJ2-7; D is perhaps TRBD2 (5 bases). The CDR3 is 14 amino acids. Trimming shortened V by 4 bases and J by 5 bases, and 15 bases separated the two germline ends. Germline V gene sequence: CDR1 SEHNR, CDR2 FQNEAQ (reference sequence). CDR3 loop: CASSSAGKPDEQYF. The DNA for the CDR3 is TGTGCCAGCAGCTCCGCGGGCAAACCGGACGAGCAGTACTTC.

J is TRBJ2-6 and V is TRBV7-8; tentative D call: TRBD1 (5 bases). This CDR3 is built from 17 residues. Trimming shortened V by 1 base and J by 0 bases, and 10 bases separated the two germline ends. Germline V gene sequence: CDR1 SGHVS, CDR2 FQNEAQ. For the CDR3, the DNA is TGTGCCAGCAGCTTAGACAGGACGAGCTCTGGGGCCAACGTCCTGACTTTC. Amino acid sequence: CASSLDRTSSGANVLTF.

The chain links TRBV4-2 to TRBJ2-1; TRBD2 agrees at 9 bases. J lost 5 bases, V lost 0 bases, and 14 bases had no gene match. The CDR3 is 19 residues long. CDR1 is LGHNA, CDR2 YNFKEQ, per germline. The chain's CDR3 is CASSQEGISGGRFDNEQFF. For the CDR3, the DNA is TGTGCCAGCAGCCAAGAGGGGATTAGCGGGGGCCGGTTCGACAATGAGCAGTTCTTC.

The chain couples TRBV29-1 to TRBJ2-7; D gene ambiguous. Germline CDR1 and CDR2: SQVTM and ANQGSEA. With 6 bases removed from V and 0 bases from J, the gap between germline ends came to 12 bases. The CDR3 consists of 13 residues. The DNA of the CDR3 is TGCAGCGTGATGGACCCAAGCTCCTACGAGCAGTACTTC. Translation gives CSVMDPSSYEQYF.

V and J are TRBV12-3 or TRBV12-4 and TRBJ1-1; D call uncertain. Trimming cost V 3 bases and J 6 bases, with 5 bases left between them. CDR3 length: 11 residues. This CDR3 is CASSFGAEAFF. Here the CDR3 DNA reads TGTGCCAGCAGTTTTGGGGCTGAAGCTTTCTTT.

The gene calls are TRBV5-1 and TRBJ2-3; D gene unclear. Between the trimmed V and J ends, which lost 1 base and 2 bases, there was a span of 8 bases. Germline loops: CDR1 SGHRS, CDR2 YFSETQ. This CDR3 contains 14 residues. CDR3 amino acids: CASSLNRLTDTQYF. The CDR3 DNA follows: TGCGCCAGCAGCTTGAACCGCCTCACAGATACGCAGTATTTT.

This clonotype has only one observation. The gene calls are TRBV27 and TRBJ1-1; D is undetermined. CDR1 is MNHEY, CDR2 SMNVEV, per germline (reference sequence). Trimming removed 5 bases at V and 8 bases at J, with 12 bases between. The CDR3 loop spans 12 amino acids. The CDR3: CASSTDRPEAFF. Here the CDR3 DNA reads TGTGCCAGCAGTACAGACCGGCCGGAAGCTTTCTTT.

In DNA, the CDR3 is TGCAGCGTCTATGTGAGGGTTATATGGGGAGATACGCAGTATTTT. As protein: CSVYVRVIWGDTQYF. This chain links TRBV29-1 with TRBJ2-3; a possible D gene is TRBD2 (5 bases). V lost 6 bases to trimming and J lost 5 bases, with 21 bases between them. The CDR3 is made up of 15 amino acids. CDR1 and CDR2 from the germline V gene are SQVTM and ANQGSEA.

This rearrangement joins TRBV7-2 to TRBJ2-6; D gene uncertain. Trimming stripped 3 bases from V and 2 bases from J, with 11 bases between. The CDR3 has 16 amino acids. Germline V gene sequence: CDR1 SGHTA, CDR2 FQGNSA. The CDR3, as DNA: TGTGCCAGCAGCTTCGGACCTCCGACTGGGGCCAACGTCCTGACTTTC. The encoded protein is CASSFGPPTGANVLTF.

V gene TRBV6-5 combines with J gene TRBJ2-3; 10 bases map to TRBD2. Trimming took 2 bases from V and 6 from J; bases not matched to a gene: 8. CDR1 MNHEY and CDR2 SVGAGI come from the germline V gene. The CDR3 runs to 16 residues. The CDR3 DNA sequence: TGTGCCAGCAGTTACCCAGCGGGGGGGGCGGATGATACGCAGTATTTT. It translates to CASSYPAGGADDTQYF.